A selection of T cell receptor beta chains follows, all from one sample in a study of blood T cell repertoires in COVID-19. Repertoires were generated with immunoSEQ multiplex PCR, while TCRdb's copy carries only in-frame clones and drops some. Of more than 300,000 clones in the sample, about 92% were seen once. The sequenced material came from PBMCs or T cells enriched from blood (not recorded which). The receptor set was obtained from a woman aged 25 to 39 who had recovered from COVID-19. Both conserved end residues are part of each CDR3. Fields, in order: clone size, V gene, D gene, J gene, CDR3 DNA, CDR3 protein. The D gene is left open where the match is weak. Part of the rows lack a size; the others show once, few, many or a class for expanded clones.

>NA|TRBV12-5|TRBD1|TRBJ2-3
TGTGCTAGTGGTTTGGTCAGGACAGGGCACACAGATACGCAGTATTTT
CASGLVRTGHTDTQYF
>NA|TRBV18|NA|TRBJ1-1
TGTGCCAGCTCACCGGCTTCAAAGAACACTGAAGCTTTCTTT
CASSPASKNTEAFF
>once|TRBV6-2/TRBV6-3|NA|TRBJ1-2
TGTGCCAGCAGTTACATGAGCGGTTGGGAAGGCTACACCTTC
CASSYMSGWEGYTF
>once|TRBV11-1|NA|TRBJ2-1
TGTGCCAGCAGTCCGATGGGGGGATACAATGAGCAGTTCTTC
CASSPMGGYNEQFF
>NA|TRBV11-3|TRBD2|TRBJ2-1
TGTGCCAGCAGCTTGTTAGGCGGGAGTTCGGGTGAGCAGTTCTTC
CASSLLGGSSGEQFF
>NA|TRBV28|NA|TRBJ1-1
TGTGCCAGCAGGAGACAGGACACTGAAGCTTTCTTT
CASRRQDTEAFF
>NA|TRBV13|TRBD2|TRBJ2-1
TGTGCCAGCAGCCCCCGACTAGCGAAGGAGCAGTTCTTC
CASSPRLAKEQFF
>NA|TRBV7-9|NA|TRBJ2-1
TGTGCCAGCAGCTTAAGGGGGACGGGCTCCCATGAGCAGTTCTTC
CASSLRGTGSHEQFF
>NA|TRBV11-2|NA|TRBJ1-1
TGTGCCGGAAGGACAGACACTGAAGCTTTCTTT
CAGRTDTEAFF
>NA|TRBV7-9|TRBD2|TRBJ2-3
TGTGCCAGCAGCCCCCCTAGCGGGAGGTCCCCCACAGATACGCAGTATTTT
CASSPPSGRSPTDTQYF
>NA|TRBV7-3|TRBD1|TRBJ1-5
TGTGCCAGCAGCCACGGACGGACAGGGATAGATTGGTATAGCAATCAGCCCCAGCATTTT
CASSHGRTGIDWYSNQPQHF
>NA|TRBV5-1|NA|TRBJ1-1
TGCGCCAGCAGTCTAGGGGCGCTGAACACTGAAGCTTTCTTT
CASSLGALNTEAFF
>NA|TRBV29-1|TRBD2|TRBJ2-3
TGCAGCGTTGAATTGGTGACTAGCGTCCTCACAGATACGCAGTATTTT
CSVELVTSVLTDTQYF
>NA|TRBV3-1/TRBV3-2|NA|TRBJ1-6
TGTGCCAGCAGCCAAAAGCAGGCCTCACCCCTCCACTTT
CASSQKQASPLHF
>NA|TRBV18|NA|TRBJ1-1
TGTGCCAGCTCACCAGCGGGGGACACTGAAGCTTTCTTT
CASSPAGDTEAFF
>NA|TRBV4-1|NA|TRBJ2-7
TGCGCCAGCAGCCCGTCCGGACAAGGGTACTCCTACGAGCAGTACTTC
CASSPSGQGYSYEQYF
>once|TRBV19|NA|TRBJ2-1
TGTGCCAGTAGCCAGGGCTACAATGAGCAGTTCTTC
CASSQGYNEQFF
>NA|TRBV18|NA|TRBJ1-5
TGTGCCAGCTCACCCCGGGGAGGGGCATATAGCAATCAGCCCCAGCATTTT
CASSPRGGAYSNQPQHF
>NA|TRBV19|NA|TRBJ2-2
TGTGCCAGTAGTATGACTATTGGGGCCGGGGAGCTGTTTTTT
CASSMTIGAGELFF
>once|TRBV5-1|NA|TRBJ2-3
TGCGCCAGCGGCCCTAGCACAGATACGCAGTATTTT
CASGPSTDTQYF
>NA|TRBV11-3|TRBD1|TRBJ1-1
TGTGCCAGCAGCGTTGAGGACAGGGCACTTGAAGCTTTCTTT
CASSVEDRALEAFF
>NA|TRBV5-1|NA|TRBJ1-1
TGCGCCAGCAGCTTGGCCCCCTTCGGCGGGGCACTACATAAGAACACTGAAGCTTTCTTT
CASSLAPFGGALHKNTEAFF
>NA|TRBV13|TRBD2|TRBJ2-7
TGTGCCAGCAGCCAGACTAGCGGGGGCCCGTACGAGCAGTACTTC
CASSQTSGGPYEQYF
>NA|TRBV7-9|NA|TRBJ1-1
TGTGCCAGCAGCTTAGCAGGGGCCGGTGATGAAGCTTTCTTT
CASSLAGAGDEAFF
>NA|TRBV3-1/TRBV3-2|TRBD2|TRBJ2-1
TGTGCCAGCAGCCCTTCTAGCGGACCCTACAATGAGCAGTTCTTC
CASSPSSGPYNEQFF
>NA|TRBV3-1/TRBV3-2|NA|TRBJ2-3
TGTGCCAGCAGCCAGAGACCGGGACTCGAATATTTT
CASSQRPGLEYF
>NA|TRBV29-1|NA|TRBJ1-1
TGCAGCGTTGCGGACAGACAGAACACTGAAGCTTTCTTT
CSVADRQNTEAFF